These T cell receptor beta chains were read from a single sample in a study of identical twins. TCRdb reprocessed the 5' RACE reads via MiXCR and lists one record per CDR3 protein. The table records a few hundred thousand distinct CDR3 sequences, about 8.1% of them present only once. This sample also belongs to another study, concerning yellow fever vaccine responses in identical twins.

The sample consisted of memory (CD45RO+) T cells sorted from blood. The receptors were gathered from a woman in her late teens or twenties in good health. Each CDR3 is given with its conserved first and last residue. D genes are given only for firm matches. Size values are once, few and many counts, or a class for expanded clones, and some rows have none.

abundance	d_gene	v_gene	len	j_gene	CDR3aa	CDR3nt
-	-	TRBV4-1	14	TRBJ2-2	CASSQMATTGELFF	TGCGCCAGCAGCCAAATGGCGACCACCGGGGAGCTGTTTTTT
-	-	TRBV5-1	18	TRBJ2-6	CASSRGLAQVSGANVLTF	TGCGCCAGCAGCCGAGGCCTAGCCCAAGTCTCTGGGGCCAACGTCCTGACTTTC
few	-	TRBV5-1	16	TRBJ2-3	CASSPGTDELVNTQYF	TGCGCCAGCAGCCCGGGGACGGACGAGTTGGTAAATACGCAGTATTTT
many	TRBD2	TRBV29-1	16	TRBJ2-4	CSVGPTSGGAKNIQYF	TGCAGCGTTGGCCCGACTAGCGGGGGGGCCAAAAACATTCAGTACTTC
many	-	TRBV19	13	TRBJ2-7	CASSIGLVYEQYF	TGTGCCAGTAGTATCGGCCTAGTCTACGAGCAGTACTTC
-	-	TRBV25-1	17	TRBJ1-4	CASSEWAAFSTNEKLFF	TGTGCCAGCAGTGAATGGGCAGCCTTCTCAACTAATGAAAAACTGTTTTTT
-	TRBD2	TRBV10-1	15	TRBJ2-1	CASSDRTSGNNEQFF	TGCGCCAGCAGTGACCGGACTAGCGGGAACAATGAGCAGTTCTTC
few	-	TRBV20-1	15	TRBJ2-1	CSASKEGGLYNEQFF	TGCAGTGCTAGTAAGGAGGGGGGTTTATACAATGAGCAGTTCTTC
-	TRBD1	TRBV24-1	16	TRBJ2-5	CATSDLTGGFQETQYF	TGTGCCACCAGTGATTTAACAGGGGGATTCCAAGAGACCCAGTACTTC
many	TRBD2	TRBV20-1	15	TRBJ2-1	CSARELGLRGNEQFF	TGCAGTGCTAGAGAACTGGGACTACGGGGCAATGAGCAGTTCTTC
few	-	TRBV11-2	14	TRBJ1-4	CASSAIPTNEKLFF	TGTGCCAGCAGCGCAATTCCCACTAATGAAAAACTGTTTTTT
-	TRBD2	TRBV7-3	17	TRBJ2-1	CASSWGTSGRVVNEQFF	TGTGCCAGCAGCTGGGGGACTAGCGGGAGAGTAGTCAATGAGCAGTTCTTC
few	TRBD2	TRBV3-1	16	TRBJ2-1	CASSLRGAGGPREQFF	TGTGCCAGCAGCCTAAGAGGTGCGGGAGGGCCTCGGGAGCAGTTCTTC
many	-	TRBV6-5	13	TRBJ2-5	CASRYSVQETQYF	TGTGCCAGCAGGTACAGCGTACAAGAGACCCAGTACTTC
few	-	TRBV18	16	TRBJ1-1	CACSQTGTRASTEAFF	TGTGCCTGCTCACAAACAGGGACTAGAGCGAGCACTGAAGCTTTCTTT
-	TRBD2	TRBV7-8	15	TRBJ2-1	CASSFSSGGPNEQFF	TGTGCCAGCAGCTTCTCTAGCGGGGGCCCCAATGAGCAGTTCTTC
few	-	TRBV13	15	TRBJ2-1	CASSVRDAAYNEQFF	TGTGCCAGCAGCGTCCGGGACGCAGCCTACAATGAGCAGTTCTTC
few	-	TRBV10-3	14	TRBJ2-7	CAISGLGTSGEQYF	TGTGCCATCAGTGGCCTTGGGACCTCTGGAGAGCAGTACTTC
-	TRBD2	TRBV28	14	TRBJ2-7	CASGPTSGAYEQYF	TGTGCCAGCGGGCCGACTAGCGGGGCATACGAGCAGTACTTC
few	-	TRBV4-1	15	TRBJ2-5	CASSLMPGDQETQYF	TGCGCCAGCAGCCTCATGCCCGGGGACCAAGAGACCCAGTACTTC
-	TRBD2	TRBV15	15	TRBJ2-5	CATSRGGTSKETQYF	TGTGCCACCAGCAGAGGGGGGACTAGTAAAGAGACCCAGTACTTC
many	TRBD2	TRBV7-6	16	TRBJ2-5	CASSSRLAGGIETQYF	TGTGCCAGCAGCTCGAGACTAGCGGGGGGGATAGAGACCCAGTACTTC
many	-	TRBV29-1	13	TRBJ2-7	CSVEGQNPYEQYF	TGCAGCGTTGAAGGGCAGAACCCCTACGAGCAGTACTTC
many	-	TRBV25-1	13	TRBJ1-1	CASSGTRNTEAFF	TGTGCCAGCAGTGGGACGAGGAACACTGAAGCTTTCTTT
few	-	TRBV6-5	16	TRBJ2-2	CASSYGQGANTGELFF	TGTGCCAGCAGTTACGGGCAGGGTGCGAACACCGGGGAGCTGTTTTTT
-	-	TRBV12-3/TRBV12-4	14	TRBJ1-1	CASQLSAGGTEAFF	TGTGCCAGCCAACTTTCGGCAGGTGGGACTGAAGCTTTCTTT
-	-	TRBV11-3	15	TRBJ1-1	CASSLALSGETEAFF	TGTGCCAGCAGCTTAGCCCTGTCAGGGGAGACTGAAGCTTTCTTT
many	-	TRBV2	11	TRBJ2-5	CASSGQETQYF	TGTGCCAGCAGTGGACAAGAGACCCAGTACTTC
-	TRBD2	TRBV25-1	14	TRBJ2-1	CASRRGGAYNEQFF	TGTGCCAGCCGGCGGGGGGGCGCCTACAATGAGCAGTTCTTC